This T cell receptor beta chain was sequenced in a study of tumor-infiltrating lymphocytes in primary liver carcinoma. Study as a whole: Patients were both men and women, whose ages ran from 30 to 69 years.

Study-level findings and limits: Just around 8-25% of top clones spanned all five tumor regions.

With a constant-region primer, TCR beta cDNA was made from 400 to 550 ng of total RNA. What produced the TCR beta libraries was three nested multiplex PCR rounds using slightly modified ARM-PCR. It was with TRBV1-TRBV30 forward primers and a C-beta reverse primer that the first two PCR rounds were run, at around 9 cycles each. TCRdb itself ran the multiplex PCR reads through MiXCR, one entry per CDR3 protein. This sample yields over 95,000 distinct CDR3 sequences, of which almost 70% are seen a single time; around 8.8% belongs to the top ten. The V gene end was trimmed by 3 bases and the J gene end by 5 bases; junction bases not matched to a gene: 4. CDR1 and CDR2 from the germline V gene are ENHRY and SYGVKD. The CDR3 runs to 14 residues. The table lists this clonotype with many counts. As yet, its antigen is unknown. Without any cell sorting, about 19-31 mg of bulk tissue yielded co-extracted RNA and DNA.

This rearrangement joins TRBV10-3 to TRBJ2-7; 10 bases align to TRBD2. The receptor comes from a woman in her fifties or sixties with primary liver carcinoma and hepatitis B virus infection. The sample comprised liver tumor tissue from sampling region 5. Subset noted: tumor region T5, tumor centre. In nucleotides, the CDR3 is TGTGCCATCAGTGACGCTAGCGGGAGCGACGAGCAGTACTTC. Translating it yields CAISDASGSDEQYF.